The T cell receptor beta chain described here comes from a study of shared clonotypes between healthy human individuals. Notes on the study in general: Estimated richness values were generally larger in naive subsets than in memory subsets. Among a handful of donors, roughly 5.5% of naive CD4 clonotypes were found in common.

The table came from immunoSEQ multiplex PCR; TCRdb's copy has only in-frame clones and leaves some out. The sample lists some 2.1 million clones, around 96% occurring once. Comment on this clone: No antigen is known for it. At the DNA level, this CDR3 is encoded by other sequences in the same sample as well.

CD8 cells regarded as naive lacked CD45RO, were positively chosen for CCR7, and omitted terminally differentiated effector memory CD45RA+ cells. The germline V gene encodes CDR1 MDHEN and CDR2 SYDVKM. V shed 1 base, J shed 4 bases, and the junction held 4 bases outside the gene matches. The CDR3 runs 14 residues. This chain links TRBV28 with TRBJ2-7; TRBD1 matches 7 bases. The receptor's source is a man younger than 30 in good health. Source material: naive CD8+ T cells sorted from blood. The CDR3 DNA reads TGTGCCAGCAGTTTATTAGGGGGCTCGTACGAGCAGTACTTC. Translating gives CASSLLGGSYEQYF.